These T cell receptor beta chains were read from a single sample in a study of T cells in narcolepsy. Clones were sequenced by immunoSEQ multiplex PCR, and TCRdb holds only the in-frame ones, with some missing. The sample holds about 22,000 clones, 75% to 85% seen once. Sequencing was performed on memory (CD45RA-) CD4+ T cells from blood. The receptors were gathered from a human donor in good health. Each CDR3 is given with its conserved first and last residue. D genes are given only for firm matches. Rows give clone size only sometimes, using once, few, many, or a class for an expanded clone.

v_gene: TRBV9
j_gene: TRBJ1-3
abundance: -
d_gene: -
CDR3nt: TGTGCCAGCAGCGCAACCGGGGGAGCTGGAAACACCATATATTTT
CDR3aa: CASSATGGAGNTIYF

v_gene: TRBV15
j_gene: TRBJ1-1
abundance: -
d_gene: -
CDR3nt: TGTGCCACCAGTCAGGAGGGATACACTGAAGCTTTCTTT
CDR3aa: CATSQEGYTEAFF

v_gene: TRBV6-1
j_gene: TRBJ2-2
abundance: few
d_gene: TRBD2
CDR3nt: TGTGCCAGCAGTACTGCGGGGGTCACCGGGGAGCTGTTTTTT
CDR3aa: CASSTAGVTGELFF

v_gene: TRBV11-2
j_gene: TRBJ1-2
abundance: -
d_gene: -
CDR3nt: TGTGCCAGCAGCCCCTTAGAGGTTAGGGGCCACCTAGCTAACTATGGCTACACCTTC
CDR3aa: CASSPLEVRGHLANYGYTF

v_gene: TRBV7-2
j_gene: TRBJ2-5
abundance: -
d_gene: -
CDR3nt: TGTGCCAGCAGCCGCGACAAGGTAGAGACCCAGTACTTC
CDR3aa: CASSRDKVETQYF

v_gene: TRBV2
j_gene: TRBJ1-4
abundance: -
d_gene: TRBD1
CDR3nt: TGTGCCAGCAACTCACAGGGGATAGTGGAAAAACTGTTTTTT
CDR3aa: CASNSQGIVEKLFF

v_gene: TRBV5-1
j_gene: TRBJ2-7
abundance: -
d_gene: -
CDR3nt: TGCGCCAGCAGCCAGACAGGTTCCTACGAGCAGTACTTC
CDR3aa: CASSQTGSYEQYF

v_gene: TRBV7-6
j_gene: TRBJ2-1
abundance: -
d_gene: -
CDR3nt: TGTGCCAGCAGCTTAGGGGGTGGGGCATTGAGCTCCTACAATGAGCAGTTCTTC
CDR3aa: CASSLGGGALSSYNEQFF

v_gene: TRBV5-4
j_gene: TRBJ2-2
abundance: -
d_gene: TRBD2
CDR3nt: TGTGCCAGCAGCTTGGGCGGGGGAGTTCCGAACACCGGGGAGCTGTTTTTT
CDR3aa: CASSLGGGVPNTGELFF

v_gene: TRBV6-1
j_gene: TRBJ1-2
abundance: few
d_gene: -
CDR3nt: TGTGCCAGCAGCCGGGACAATAAGCCTTATGGCTACACCTTC
CDR3aa: CASSRDNKPYGYTF

v_gene: TRBV5-1
j_gene: TRBJ1-2
abundance: -
d_gene: -
CDR3nt: TGCGCCAGCAGCCCCGACCTGGTCGGGGGCTACACCTTC
CDR3aa: CASSPDLVGGYTF

v_gene: TRBV11-2
j_gene: TRBJ2-3
abundance: -
d_gene: -
CDR3nt: TGTGCCAGCAGCTTAAATACCTGGGGCACAGATACGCAGTATTTT
CDR3aa: CASSLNTWGTDTQYF

v_gene: TRBV2
j_gene: TRBJ2-2
abundance: -
d_gene: -
CDR3nt: TGTGCCAGCAGTGAAGACAGGTCCGGGGAGCTGTTTTTT
CDR3aa: CASSEDRSGELFF

v_gene: TRBV2
j_gene: TRBJ1-1
abundance: -
d_gene: -
CDR3nt: TGTGCCAGCAGTGTGGGGATGAACACTGAAGCTTTCTTT
CDR3aa: CASSVGMNTEAFF

v_gene: TRBV6-5
j_gene: TRBJ1-6
abundance: -
d_gene: -
CDR3nt: TGTGCCAGCAGTGAGCTCGGTTACAGTTCACCCCTCCACTTT
CDR3aa: CASSELGYSSPLHF

v_gene: TRBV4-1
j_gene: TRBJ2-7
abundance: -
d_gene: -
CDR3nt: TGCGCCAGCAGCCAAGAATTCGCCTATTACGAGCAGTACTTC
CDR3aa: CASSQEFAYYEQYF

v_gene: TRBV29-1
j_gene: TRBJ2-3
abundance: -
d_gene: TRBD2
CDR3nt: TGCAGCGTTGAGTCTAGCGGGGGGGACACAGATACGCAGTATTTT
CDR3aa: CSVESSGGDTDTQYF

v_gene: TRBV4-3
j_gene: TRBJ1-1
abundance: large
d_gene: -
CDR3nt: TGCGCCAGCAGCCAAGAAAGAGGGAAAAGACAGGAAGCTTTCTTT
CDR3aa: CASSQERGKRQEAFF

v_gene: TRBV6-1
j_gene: TRBJ1-1
abundance: -
d_gene: TRBD1
CDR3nt: TGTGCCAGCGTCTTGGGGACAGGGAACACTGAAGCTTTCTTT
CDR3aa: CASVLGTGNTEAFF

v_gene: TRBV10-3
j_gene: TRBJ1-2
abundance: -
d_gene: TRBD1
CDR3nt: TGTGCCATCAGTGGCCGGGGACAGGGGGATGAAGGCTACACCTTC
CDR3aa: CAISGRGQGDEGYTF

v_gene: TRBV29-1
j_gene: TRBJ1-2
abundance: -
d_gene: TRBD1
CDR3nt: TGCAGCGTACCCACGACAGGGGCCTATGGCTACACCTTC
CDR3aa: CSVPTTGAYGYTF

v_gene: TRBV5-4
j_gene: TRBJ2-7
abundance: -
d_gene: -
CDR3nt: TGTGCCAGCAGCTTGGACAGGCGCTCCTACGAGCAGTACTTC
CDR3aa: CASSLDRRSYEQYF

v_gene: TRBV19
j_gene: TRBJ2-3
abundance: -
d_gene: -
CDR3nt: TGTGCCAGTAGTACAGGACAGTCAGATACGCAGTATTTT
CDR3aa: CASSTGQSDTQYF